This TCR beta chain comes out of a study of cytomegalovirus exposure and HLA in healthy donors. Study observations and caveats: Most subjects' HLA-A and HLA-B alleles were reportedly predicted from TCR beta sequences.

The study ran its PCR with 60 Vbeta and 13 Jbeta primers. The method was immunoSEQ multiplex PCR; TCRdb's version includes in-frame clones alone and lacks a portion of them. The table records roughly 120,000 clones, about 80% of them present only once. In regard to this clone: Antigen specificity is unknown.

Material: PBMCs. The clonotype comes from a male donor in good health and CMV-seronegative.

The CDR3 region is CASSVTSGGKSNTQYF. The CDR3 region has the DNA TGTGCCAGTAGTGTGACTAGCGGTGGGAAGAGTAATACGCAGTATTTT. The V and J genes are TRBV19 and TRBJ2-3; TRBD2 aligns across 9 bases. With 5 bases clipped from V and 7 bases from J, the junction kept 13 bases outside the gene matches. This CDR3 is 16 amino acids long. Looked up from germline, CDR1 is LNHDA and CDR2 is SQIVND (reference sequence).